The source of this T cell receptor beta chain is a study of blood T cell repertoires in COVID-19. In the study overall: Nucleic acid was either cDNA or gDNA, and it came from T cells, B-cell-depleted T cells, or PBMCs.

Trimming removed 4 bases at V and 3 bases at J, with 12 bases between. Germline V gene sequence: CDR1 GTSNPN, CDR2 SVGIG (reference sequence). The CDR3 spans 13 residues. The repertoire was sequenced with immunoSEQ multiplex PCR; TCRdb's copy has only in-frame clones and lacks some. The sample comprises about 300,000 clones, 80% to 95% of which are singletons, and around 1.1% rests with the top ten. Participants were aged roughly 18 to 90 years, lived in around 25 US areas, and enrolled virtually. This TCR was recovered from a woman between 25 and 40 years old who had recovered from COVID-19. The chain couples TRBV30 to TRBJ1-1; the D gene is possibly TRBD1 (6 bases). Sample: PBMCs or T cells enriched from blood (not recorded which). This CDR3 reads CAWNDRLDTEAFF. CDR3 DNA sequence: TGTGCCTGGAACGACAGGCTGGACACTGAAGCTTTCTTT.